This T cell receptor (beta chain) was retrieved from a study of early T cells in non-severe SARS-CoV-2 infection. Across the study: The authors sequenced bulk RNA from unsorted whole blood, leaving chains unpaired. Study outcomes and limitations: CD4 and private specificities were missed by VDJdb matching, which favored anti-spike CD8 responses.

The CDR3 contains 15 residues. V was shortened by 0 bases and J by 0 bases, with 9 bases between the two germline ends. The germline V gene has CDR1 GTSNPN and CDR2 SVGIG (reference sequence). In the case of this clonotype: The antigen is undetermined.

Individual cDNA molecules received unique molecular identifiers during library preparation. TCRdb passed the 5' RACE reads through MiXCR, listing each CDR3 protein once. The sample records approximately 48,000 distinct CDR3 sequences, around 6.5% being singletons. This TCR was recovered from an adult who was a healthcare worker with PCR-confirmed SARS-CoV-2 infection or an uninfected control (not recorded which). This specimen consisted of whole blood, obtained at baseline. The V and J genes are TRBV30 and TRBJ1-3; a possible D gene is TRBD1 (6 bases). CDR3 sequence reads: CAWSVSDSSGNTIYF. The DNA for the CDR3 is TGTGCCTGGAGTGTTTCGGACAGCTCTGGAAACACCATATATTTT.